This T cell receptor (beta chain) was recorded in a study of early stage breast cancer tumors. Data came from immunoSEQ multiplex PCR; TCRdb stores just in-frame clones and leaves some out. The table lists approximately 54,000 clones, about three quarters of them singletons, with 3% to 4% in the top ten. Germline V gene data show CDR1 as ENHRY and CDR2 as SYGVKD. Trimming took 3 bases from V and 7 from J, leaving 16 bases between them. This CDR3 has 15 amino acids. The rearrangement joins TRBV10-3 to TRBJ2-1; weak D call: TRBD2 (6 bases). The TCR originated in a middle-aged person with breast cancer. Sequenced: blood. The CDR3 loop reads CAISDGLAVGNEQFF. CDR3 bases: TGTGCCATCAGTGATGGGTTAGCGGTCGGGAATGAGCAGTTCTTC.